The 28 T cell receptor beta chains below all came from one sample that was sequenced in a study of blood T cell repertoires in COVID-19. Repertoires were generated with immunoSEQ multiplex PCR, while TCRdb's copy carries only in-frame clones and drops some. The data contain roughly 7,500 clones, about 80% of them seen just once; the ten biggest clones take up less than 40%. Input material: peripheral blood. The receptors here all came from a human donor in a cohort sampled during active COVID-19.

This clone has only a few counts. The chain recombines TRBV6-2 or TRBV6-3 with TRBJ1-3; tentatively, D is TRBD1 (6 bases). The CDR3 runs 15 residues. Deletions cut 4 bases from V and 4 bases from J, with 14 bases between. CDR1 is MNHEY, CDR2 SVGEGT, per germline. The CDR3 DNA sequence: TGTGCCAGCAGTTCATACGACAGGCCGGGAAACACCATATATTTT. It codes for CASSSYDRPGNTIYF.

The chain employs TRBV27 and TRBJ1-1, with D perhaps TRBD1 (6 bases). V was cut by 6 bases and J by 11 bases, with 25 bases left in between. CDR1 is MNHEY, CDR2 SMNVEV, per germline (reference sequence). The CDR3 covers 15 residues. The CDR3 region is CASSRRTGTSAWAFF. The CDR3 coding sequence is TGTGCCAGCAGCCGACGTACCGGGACATCGGCTTGGGCTTTCTTT.

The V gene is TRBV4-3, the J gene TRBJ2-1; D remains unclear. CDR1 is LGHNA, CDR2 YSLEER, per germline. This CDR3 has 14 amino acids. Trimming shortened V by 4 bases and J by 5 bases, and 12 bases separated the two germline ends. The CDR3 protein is CASSLSPSNNEQFF. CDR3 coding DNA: TGCGCCAGCAGCCTTAGCCCCTCTAACAATGAGCAGTTCTTC.

The CDR3 sequence: CATSGQGNSNQPQHF. The CDR3 DNA reads TGTGCCACCAGTGGACAGGGTAACAGCAATCAGCCCCAGCATTTT. This sequence joins TRBV24-1 and TRBJ1-5; the match to TRBD1 covers 7 bases. The CDR3 sequence is 15 residues long. Germline V lookup: CDR1 KGHDR, CDR2 SFDVKD. The J segment lost 1 base and the V segment lost 5 bases, leaving 4 bases of the junction unmatched.

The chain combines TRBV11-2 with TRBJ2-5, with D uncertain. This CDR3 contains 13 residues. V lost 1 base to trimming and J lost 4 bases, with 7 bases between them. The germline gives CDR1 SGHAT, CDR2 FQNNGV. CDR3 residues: CASSLGQAETQYF. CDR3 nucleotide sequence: TGTGCCAGCAGCTTAGGGCAGGCAGAGACCCAGTACTTC.

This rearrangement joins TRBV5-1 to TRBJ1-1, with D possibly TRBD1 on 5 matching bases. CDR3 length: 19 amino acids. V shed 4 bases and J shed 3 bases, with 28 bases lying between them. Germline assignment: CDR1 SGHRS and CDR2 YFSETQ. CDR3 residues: CASSHSGGWTRGRYTEAFF. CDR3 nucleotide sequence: TGCGCCAGCAGCCATTCCGGAGGATGGACGCGGGGACGTTACACTGAAGCTTTCTTT.

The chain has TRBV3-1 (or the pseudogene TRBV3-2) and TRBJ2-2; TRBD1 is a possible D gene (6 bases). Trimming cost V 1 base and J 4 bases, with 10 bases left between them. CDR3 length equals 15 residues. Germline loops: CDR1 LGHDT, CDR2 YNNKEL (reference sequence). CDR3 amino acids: CASSQGTVITGELFF. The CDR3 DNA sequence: TGTGCCAGCAGCCAAGGGACAGTTATCACCGGGGAGCTGTTTTTT.

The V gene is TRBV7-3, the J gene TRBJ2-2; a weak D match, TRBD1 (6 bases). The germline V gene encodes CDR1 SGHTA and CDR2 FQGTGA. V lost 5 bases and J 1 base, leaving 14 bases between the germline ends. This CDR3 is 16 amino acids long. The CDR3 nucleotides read TGTGCCAGCAGCATCAGGGGACGCGAGAACACCGGGGAGCTGTTTTTT. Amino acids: CASSIRGRENTGELFF. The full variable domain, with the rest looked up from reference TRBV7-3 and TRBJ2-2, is GAGVSQTPSNKVTEKGKYVELRCDPISGHTALYWYRQSLGQGPEFLIYFQGTGAADDSGLPNDRFFAVRPEGSVSTLKIQRTERGDSAVYLCASSIRGRENTGELFFGEGSRLTVL.

Here the CDR3 DNA reads TGTGCCAGCACCAACCCGGGACACCTCTACGAGCAGTACTTC. It codes for CASTNPGHLYEQYF. V and J are TRBV6-5 and TRBJ2-7; D is perhaps TRBD1 (6 bases). The germline V and J ends were trimmed by 7 bases and 3 bases, with 16 bases remaining between them. CDR1 MNHEY and CDR2 SVGAGI come from the germline V gene. The CDR3 runs to 14 residues.

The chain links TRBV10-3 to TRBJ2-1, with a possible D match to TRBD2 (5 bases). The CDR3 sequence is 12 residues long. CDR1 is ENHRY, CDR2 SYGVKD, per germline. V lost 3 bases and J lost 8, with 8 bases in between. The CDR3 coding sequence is TGTGCCATCAGTGATACCGGGGATGAGCAGTTCTTC. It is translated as CAISDTGDEQFF.

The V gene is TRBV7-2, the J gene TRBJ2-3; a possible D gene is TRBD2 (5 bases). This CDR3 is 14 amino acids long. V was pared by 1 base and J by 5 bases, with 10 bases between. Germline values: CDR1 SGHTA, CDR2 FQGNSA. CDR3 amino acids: CASSLVPGGDTQYF. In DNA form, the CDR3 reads TGTGCCAGCAGCTTAGTGCCTGGAGGAGATACGCAGTATTTT.

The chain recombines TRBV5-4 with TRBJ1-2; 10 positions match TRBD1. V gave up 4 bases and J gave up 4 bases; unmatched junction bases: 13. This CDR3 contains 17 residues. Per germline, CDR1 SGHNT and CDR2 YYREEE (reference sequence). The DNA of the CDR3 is TGTGCCAGCAGCGCCCGGGACAGGGGATATGGAAGCTATGGCTACACCTTC. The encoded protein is CASSARDRGYGSYGYTF.

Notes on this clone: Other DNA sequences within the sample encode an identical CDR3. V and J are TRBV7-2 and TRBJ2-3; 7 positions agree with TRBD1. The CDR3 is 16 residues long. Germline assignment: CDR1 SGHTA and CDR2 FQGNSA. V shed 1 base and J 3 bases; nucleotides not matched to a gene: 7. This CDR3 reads CASSLVSGGGTDTQYF. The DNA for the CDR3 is TGTGCCAGCAGCTTAGTTTCAGGGGGTGGTACAGATACGCAGTATTTT.

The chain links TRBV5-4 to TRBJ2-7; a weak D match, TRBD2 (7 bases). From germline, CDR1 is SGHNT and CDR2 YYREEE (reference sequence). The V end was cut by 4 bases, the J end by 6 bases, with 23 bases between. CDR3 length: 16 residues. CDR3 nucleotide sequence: TGTGCCAGCAGCCCTGGAGCTCGGGGGGCCCATTCCGAGCAGTACTTC. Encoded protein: CASSPGARGAHSEQYF.

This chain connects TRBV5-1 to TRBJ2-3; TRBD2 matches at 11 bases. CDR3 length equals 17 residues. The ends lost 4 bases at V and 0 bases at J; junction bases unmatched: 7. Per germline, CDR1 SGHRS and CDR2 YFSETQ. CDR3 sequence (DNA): TGCGCCAGCAGCACCCCGGGACTAGCGGCTAGCACAGATACGCAGTATTTT. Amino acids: CASSTPGLAASTDTQYF.

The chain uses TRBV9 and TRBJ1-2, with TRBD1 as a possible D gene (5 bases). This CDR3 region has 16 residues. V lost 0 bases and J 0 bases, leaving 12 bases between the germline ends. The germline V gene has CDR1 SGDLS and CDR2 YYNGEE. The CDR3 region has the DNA TGTGCCAGCAGCGTAGGGGGGGAGGTTACTAACTATGGCTACACCTTC. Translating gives CASSVGGEVTNYGYTF.

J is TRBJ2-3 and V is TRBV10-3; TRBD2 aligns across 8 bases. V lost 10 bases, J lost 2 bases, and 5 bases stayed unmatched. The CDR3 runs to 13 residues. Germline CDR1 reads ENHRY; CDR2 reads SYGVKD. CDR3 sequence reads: CANRAGDTDTQYF. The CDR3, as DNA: TGTGCCAACAGAGCGGGGGACACAGATACGCAGTATTTT.

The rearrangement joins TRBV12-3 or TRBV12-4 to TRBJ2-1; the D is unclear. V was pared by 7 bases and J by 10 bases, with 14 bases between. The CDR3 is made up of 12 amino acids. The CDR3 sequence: CASKVLWAEQFF. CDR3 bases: TGTGCCAGCAAGGTCTTATGGGCCGAGCAGTTCTTC.

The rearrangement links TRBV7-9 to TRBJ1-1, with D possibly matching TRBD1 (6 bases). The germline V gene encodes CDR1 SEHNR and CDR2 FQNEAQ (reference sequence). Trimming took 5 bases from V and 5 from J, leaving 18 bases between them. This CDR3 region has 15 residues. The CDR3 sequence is CASSPWGGADTEAFF. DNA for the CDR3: TGTGCCAGCAGCCCATGGGGGGGCGCAGATACTGAAGCTTTCTTT.

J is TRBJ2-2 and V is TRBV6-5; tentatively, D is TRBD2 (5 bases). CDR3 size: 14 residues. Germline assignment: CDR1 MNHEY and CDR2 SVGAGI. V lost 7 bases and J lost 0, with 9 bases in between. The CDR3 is CASIYGTNTGELFF. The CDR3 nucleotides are TGTGCCAGCATATACGGGACGAACACCGGGGAGCTGTTTTTT.

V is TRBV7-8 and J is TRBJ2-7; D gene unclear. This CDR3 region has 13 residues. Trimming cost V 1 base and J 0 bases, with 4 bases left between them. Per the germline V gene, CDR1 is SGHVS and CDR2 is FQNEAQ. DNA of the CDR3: TGTGCCAGCAGCTTAGGAGTCTCCTACGAGCAGTACTTC. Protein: CASSLGVSYEQYF. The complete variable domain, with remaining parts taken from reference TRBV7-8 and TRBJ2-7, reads GAGVSQSPRYKVAKRGQDVALRCDPISGHVSLFWYQQALGQGPEFLTYFQNEAQLDKSGLPSDRFFAERPEGSVSTLKIQRTQQEDSAVYLCASSLGVSYEQYFGPGTRLTVT.

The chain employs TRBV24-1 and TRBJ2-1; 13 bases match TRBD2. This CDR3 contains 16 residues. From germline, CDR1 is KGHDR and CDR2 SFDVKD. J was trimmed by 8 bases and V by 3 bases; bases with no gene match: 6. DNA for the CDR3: TGTGCCACCAGTGATCCAGGACTAGCGGGAGTCGATGAGCAGTTCTTC. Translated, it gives CATSDPGLAGVDEQFF.

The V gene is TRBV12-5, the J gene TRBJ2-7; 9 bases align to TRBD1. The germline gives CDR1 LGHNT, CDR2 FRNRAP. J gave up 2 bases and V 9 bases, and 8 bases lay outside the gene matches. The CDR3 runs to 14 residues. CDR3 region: CARVLQGAAYEQYV. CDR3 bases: TGTGCTAGAGTCCTACAGGGGGCCGCCTACGAGCAGTACGTC.

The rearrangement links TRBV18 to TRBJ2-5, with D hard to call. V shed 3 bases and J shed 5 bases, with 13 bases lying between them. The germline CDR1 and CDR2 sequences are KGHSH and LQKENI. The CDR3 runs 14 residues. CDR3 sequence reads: CASSPYQEFETQYF. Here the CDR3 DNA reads TGTGCCAGCTCACCTTATCAGGAATTCGAGACCCAGTACTTC.

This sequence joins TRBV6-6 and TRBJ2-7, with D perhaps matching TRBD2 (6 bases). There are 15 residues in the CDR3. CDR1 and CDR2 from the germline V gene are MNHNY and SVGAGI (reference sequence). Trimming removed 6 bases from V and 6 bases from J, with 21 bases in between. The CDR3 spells CASRGGLDALGEQYF. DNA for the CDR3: TGTGCCAGCAGGGGGGGACTCGACGCTTTGGGCGAGCAGTACTTC.

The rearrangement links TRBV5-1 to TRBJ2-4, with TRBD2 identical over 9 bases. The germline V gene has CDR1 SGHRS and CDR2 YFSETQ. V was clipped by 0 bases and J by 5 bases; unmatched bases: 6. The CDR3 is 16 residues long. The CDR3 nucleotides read TGCGCCAGCAGCTTGGGCAGCGGGGGGCTGCAAAACATTCAGTACTTC. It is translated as CASSLGSGGLQNIQYF.

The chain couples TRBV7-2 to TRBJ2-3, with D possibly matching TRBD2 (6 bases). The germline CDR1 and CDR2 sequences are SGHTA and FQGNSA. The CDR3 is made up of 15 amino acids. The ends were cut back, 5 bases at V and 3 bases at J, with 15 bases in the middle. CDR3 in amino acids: CASSPFPRGTDTQYF. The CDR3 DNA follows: TGTGCCAGCAGCCCCTTCCCTCGGGGGACAGATACGCAGTATTTT.

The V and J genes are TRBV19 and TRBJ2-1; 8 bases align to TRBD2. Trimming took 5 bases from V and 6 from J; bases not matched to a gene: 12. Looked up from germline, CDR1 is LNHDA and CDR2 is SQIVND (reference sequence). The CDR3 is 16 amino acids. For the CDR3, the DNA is TGTGCCAGTAGTCTTGGACTAGCCGCTTCTACCAATGAGCAGTTCTTC. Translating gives CASSLGLAASTNEQFF.